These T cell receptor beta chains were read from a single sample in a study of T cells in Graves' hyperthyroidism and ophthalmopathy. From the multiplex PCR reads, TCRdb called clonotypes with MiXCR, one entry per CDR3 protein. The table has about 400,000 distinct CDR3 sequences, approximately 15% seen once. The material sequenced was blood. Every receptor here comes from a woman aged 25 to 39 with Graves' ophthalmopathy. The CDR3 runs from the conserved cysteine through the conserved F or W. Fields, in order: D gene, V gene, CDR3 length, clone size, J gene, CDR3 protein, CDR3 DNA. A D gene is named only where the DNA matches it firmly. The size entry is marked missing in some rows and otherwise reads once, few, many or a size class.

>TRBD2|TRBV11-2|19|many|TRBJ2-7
CASSLEGWRASGGSYEQYF
TGTGCCAGCAGCTTAGAAGGGTGGAGGGCTAGCGGGGGTTCCTACGAGCAGTACTTC
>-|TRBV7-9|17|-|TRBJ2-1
CASSLAGGSPSYNEQFF
TGTGCCAGCAGCTTAGCGGGGGGATCGCCTAGTTACAATGAGCAGTTCTTC
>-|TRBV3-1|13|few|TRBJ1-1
CASSRGRTPEAFF
TGTGCCAGCAGCCGTGGTAGGACCCCTGAAGCTTTCTTT
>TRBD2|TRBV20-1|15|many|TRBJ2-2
CSARGLAGNTGELFF
TGCAGTGCTAGGGGACTAGCGGGGAACACCGGGGAGCTGTTTTTT
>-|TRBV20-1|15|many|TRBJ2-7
CSATILVGGRDEQYF
TGCAGTGCTACAATCCTTGTCGGGGGGCGGGACGAGCAGTACTTC
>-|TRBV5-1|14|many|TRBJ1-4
CASRDGPTNEKLFF
TGCGCCAGCAGAGACGGCCCAACTAATGAAAAACTGTTTTTT
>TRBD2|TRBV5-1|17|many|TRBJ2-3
CASSLAKTSGGTDTQYF
TGCGCCAGCAGCTTGGCCAAGACTAGCGGGGGCACAGATACGCAGTATTTT
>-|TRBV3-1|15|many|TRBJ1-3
CASSPGSTRGNTIYF
TGTGCCAGCAGCCCAGGATCTACAAGAGGAAACACCATATATTTT
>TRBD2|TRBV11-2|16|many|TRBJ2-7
CASSLEYSGRFYEQYF
TGTGCCAGCAGCTTAGAGTATAGCGGGCGTTTCTACGAGCAGTACTTC
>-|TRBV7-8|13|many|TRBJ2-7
CASSPRAPYEQYF
TGTGCCAGCAGCCCAAGGGCCCCCTACGAGCAGTACTTC
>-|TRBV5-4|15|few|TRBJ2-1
CASSLEVGEDYEQFF
TGTGCCAGCAGCTTGGAGGTAGGGGAGGATTATGAGCAGTTCTTC
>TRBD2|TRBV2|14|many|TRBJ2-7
CASSPRTSLYEQYF
TGTGCCAGCAGTCCGAGGACTAGCCTCTACGAGCAGTACTTC
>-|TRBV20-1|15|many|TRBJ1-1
CSATRGGRGNTEAFF
TGCAGTGCAACTCGGGGGGGGCGCGGGAACACTGAAGCTTTCTTT
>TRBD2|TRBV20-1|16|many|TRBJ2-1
CSANLLAGGHPNEQFF
TGCAGTGCCAACCTTCTAGCGGGGGGCCATCCTAATGAGCAGTTCTTC
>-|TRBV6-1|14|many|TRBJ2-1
CASIDGRSYNEQFF
TGTGCCAGCATCGACGGGAGATCCTACAATGAGCAGTTCTTC
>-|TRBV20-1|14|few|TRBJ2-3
CSAASLVGLDTQYF
TGCAGTGCCGCGTCACTAGTAGGGTTGGATACGCAGTATTTT
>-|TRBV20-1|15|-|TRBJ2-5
CSARDLGFPQETQYF
TGCAGTGCTAGAGATCTGGGGTTCCCCCAAGAGACCCAGTACTTC
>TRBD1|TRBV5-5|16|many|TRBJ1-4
CASSMRPGTAQEKLFF
TGTGCCAGCAGCATGAGGCCCGGGACAGCCCAAGAAAAACTGTTTTTT
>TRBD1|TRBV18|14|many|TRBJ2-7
CASSPRDRTYEQYF
TGTGCCAGCTCACCTCGGGACAGGACCTACGAGCAGTACTTC
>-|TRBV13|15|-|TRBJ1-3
CASTPDSMVGNTIYF
TGTGCCAGCACTCCGGACAGCATGGTAGGAAACACCATATATTTT
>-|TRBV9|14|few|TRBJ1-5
CASSVTGIGQPQHF
TGTGCCAGCAGCGTAACGGGCATCGGTCAGCCCCAGCATTTT
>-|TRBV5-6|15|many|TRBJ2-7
CASSSGITRPYEQYF
TGTGCCAGCAGCTCCGGAATCACTCGACCATACGAGCAGTACTTC
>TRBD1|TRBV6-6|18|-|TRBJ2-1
CASSYLGTGAGGGNEQFF
TGTGCCAGCAGTTACTTGGGGACAGGGGCCGGGGGAGGCAATGAGCAGTTCTTC
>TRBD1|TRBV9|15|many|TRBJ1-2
CASSARTGGNYGYTF
TGTGCCAGCAGCGCACGGACAGGGGGCAACTATGGCTACACCTTC
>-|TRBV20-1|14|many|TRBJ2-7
CSARLGKGTYEQYF
TGCAGTGCCCGACTTGGGAAAGGGACCTACGAGCAGTACTTC
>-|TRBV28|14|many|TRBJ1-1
CASKELTRNTEAFF
TGTGCCAGCAAAGAGCTGACCAGGAACACTGAAGCTTTCTTT
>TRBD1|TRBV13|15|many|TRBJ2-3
CASSVRGQGITTQYF
TGTGCCAGCAGCGTTCGGGGACAGGGTATTACTACGCAGTATTTT
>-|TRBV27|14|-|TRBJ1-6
CAVKGLAYNSPLHF
TGTGCCGTAAAGGGACTAGCTTATAATTCACCCCTCCACTTT
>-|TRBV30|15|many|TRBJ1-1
CAWIVPGHLNTEAFF
TGTGCCTGGATTGTTCCTGGACACTTGAACACTGAAGCTTTCTTT
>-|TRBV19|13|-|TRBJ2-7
CASKPENSYEQYF
TGTGCCAGTAAGCCAGAGAACTCCTACGAGCAGTACTTC
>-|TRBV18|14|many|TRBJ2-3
CASSPSGLRDTQYF
TGTGCCAGCTCACCTTCCGGGTTAAGGGATACGCAGTATTTT